This T cell receptor beta chain appears in the sequencing data of a study of OX40 agonist ivuxolimab in advanced cancers. Points on this clone: Antigen: not known.

Findings and limits, study-wide: Clones of CD4+ and CD8+ blood T cells grew by week 6 at doses of 0.1 to 3.0 mg/kg. Expanded peripheral T-cell antigen specificity went undetermined.

Repertoires were generated with immunoSEQ multiplex PCR, while TCRdb's copy carries only in-frame clones and drops some. This sample has roughly 48,000 clones, with approximately 84% found just once. The CDR3 consists of 17 residues. V lost 6 bases to trimming and J lost 4 bases, with 21 bases between them. From germline, CDR1 is SGHAT and CDR2 FQNNGV. This rearrangement joins TRBV11-2 to TRBJ1-4, with D perhaps matching TRBD1 (5 bases). The sequencing used CD4+ or CD8+ T cells sorted from blood, collected in a trial of the OX40 agonist ivuxolimab. The clonotype comes from an adult with an advanced solid tumor such as melanoma, head and neck, liver or kidney cancer. The chain's CDR3 is CASSSRRGEGVNEKLFF. CDR3 nucleotide sequence: TGTGCCAGCAGTTCCCGGCGGGGGGAGGGTGTTAATGAAAAACTGTTTTTT.